These 21 T cell receptor beta chains were all obtained from the same sample, sequenced in a study of spatial heterogeneity in lung cancer. Via MiXCR, TCRdb re-called the 5' RACE reads, giving one row per CDR3 protein. The repertoire holds 40,000 to 50,000 distinct CDR3 sequences, with 12% to 15% as singletons. Time point noted: sample taken at primary tumor resection. The sample here was PBMCs, taken at surgery. The receptors derive from a male donor with early-stage non-small cell lung cancer.

The chain is built from TRBV12-3 or TRBV12-4 and TRBJ1-1, with TRBD1 matching over 9 bases. This CDR3 comprises 14 residues. Trimming removed 5 bases from V and 5 bases from J; junction bases left unmatched: 6. The CDR3: CASSPGTGHTEAFF. As DNA, the CDR3 is TGTGCCAGCAGTCCCGGGACAGGGCATACTGAAGCTTTCTTT.

In its sample, this clonotype was seen a few times. The chain has TRBV10-2 and TRBJ2-1; possibly TRBD1 for D (6 bases). The CDR3 has 13 residues. V lost 2 bases and J lost 6, with 8 bases in between. The germline CDR1 and CDR2 sequences are WSHSY and SAAADI. This chain's CDR3 is CASSEDRSNEQFF. The CDR3 DNA sequence: TGCGCCAGCAGTGAGGACAGGAGCAATGAGCAGTTCTTC.

This clonotype was found a few times. The V gene is TRBV19, the J gene TRBJ2-3; 8 bases match TRBD2. The CDR3 contains 15 residues. Germline trimming cut 3 bases from V and 1 base from J; bases unmatched to any gene: 3. Looked up from germline, CDR1 is LNHDA and CDR2 is SQIVND (reference sequence). The CDR3: CASSIGAGGTDTQYF. The CDR3 DNA sequence: TGTGCCAGTAGTATTGGAGCGGGGGGCACAGATACGCAGTATTTT.

The rearrangement joins TRBV11-2 to TRBJ1-2; possibly TRBD1 for D (6 bases). V lost 5 bases to trimming and J lost 5 bases, with 18 bases between them. This CDR3 is 15 amino acids long. CDR1 and CDR2 (germline): SGHAT, FQNNGV. CDR3 protein: CASSPLGGGFYGYTF. Written as DNA, the CDR3 is TGTGCCAGCAGCCCCCTGGGCGGGGGCTTTTATGGCTACACCTTC.

J is TRBJ2-5 and V is TRBV5-1; D is ambiguous. The CDR3 is made up of 14 amino acids. The germline gives CDR1 SGHRS, CDR2 YFSETQ. Trimming pared 4 bases from V and 5 bases from J, leaving 15 bases between. The CDR3 sequence is CASSLSADIETQYF. In DNA, the CDR3 is TGCGCCAGCAGCCTGAGCGCAGATATCGAGACCCAGTACTTC.

This clonotype turned up a few times. V and J are TRBV5-8 and TRBJ2-3; 7 bases fit TRBD2. Trimming cost V 4 bases and J 1 base; bases outside gene matches: 9. Germline values: CDR1 SGHTS, CDR2 YDEGEE. The CDR3 totals 16 residues. In nucleotides, the CDR3 is TGTGCCAGCAGCGTCGGCGCTAGCGGTCGCACAGATACGCAGTATTTT. This codes for CASSVGASGRTDTQYF.

V gene TRBV11-2 combines with J gene TRBJ1-1; TRBD1 might be the D (5 bases). CDR3 length: 13 amino acids. V dropped 5 bases and J dropped 0 bases, with 7 bases sitting between them. Per germline, CDR1 SGHAT and CDR2 FQNNGV. DNA of the CDR3: TGTGCCAGCAGCGCGGGACTGAACACTGAAGCTTTCTTT. It is translated as CASSAGLNTEAFF.

This clonotype was detected only a few times. This rearrangement joins TRBV5-1 to TRBJ2-3; the D is unclear. Germline V gene sequence: CDR1 SGHRS, CDR2 YFSETQ. The CDR3 runs to 14 residues. V lost 0 bases to trimming and J lost 4 bases, with 9 bases between them. This chain's CDR3 is CASSLEQASDTQYF. CDR3 DNA: TGCGCCAGCAGCTTGGAGCAGGCTTCAGATACGCAGTATTTT.

V usage is TRBV7-2 and J usage is TRBJ1-2; D is undetermined. This CDR3 contains 14 residues. The germline CDR1 and CDR2 sequences are SGHTA and FQGNSA. Trimming took off 5 bases at V and 1 base at J, with 11 bases between the two ends. CDR3 sequence (DNA): TGTGCCAGCAGCCCCAGGTCGGATAACTATGGCTACACCTTC. It is translated as CASSPRSDNYGYTF.

This chain links TRBV20-1 with TRBJ2-2, with 8 nucleotides matching TRBD2. The V and J ends lost 4 bases and 6 bases, in that order; junction bases with no gene match: 7. The length of the CDR3 is 14 residues. The germline V gene encodes CDR1 DFQATT and CDR2 SNEGSKA (reference sequence). Here the CDR3 DNA reads TGCAGTGCTATGACTAGCGCGATGGCCGGGGAGCTGTTTTTT. This sequence encodes CSAMTSAMAGELFF.

This clonotype was seen more than once but under ten times. The V call is TRBV28, the J call TRBJ2-7, with D possibly matching TRBD2 (8 bases). Germline V lookup: CDR1 MDHEN, CDR2 SYDVKM. The CDR3 loop spans 14 amino acids. The V end was cut by 8 bases, the J end by 5 bases, with 19 bases between. The CDR3 nucleotides read TGTGCCAGCCACGCGGGGGGCAGGGGGGACGAGCAGTACTTC. Its translation: CASHAGGRGDEQYF.

The genes are TRBV29-1 and TRBJ2-1; 9 bases are shared with TRBD2. CDR1 SQVTM and CDR2 ANQGSEA come from the germline V gene. Germline trimming cut 5 bases from V and 8 bases from J; bases unmatched to any gene: 13. CDR3 size: 15 residues. The CDR3 loop is CSVRRLADPRDEQFF. In DNA, the CDR3 is TGCAGCGTTCGGCGACTAGCGGACCCTCGGGATGAGCAGTTCTTC.

This clonotype was counted only a few times. The rearrangement joins TRBV4-2 to TRBJ2-7; TRBD2 matches at 10 bases. CDR1 is LGHNA, CDR2 YNFKEQ, per germline. With V trimmed by 1 base and J by 3 bases, 3 bases remained unmatched. This CDR3 region has 15 residues. The CDR3 bases are TGTGCCAGCAGCCAAGCGCTAGCGGGAGACTACGAGCAGTACTTC. Translating it yields CASSQALAGDYEQYF.

The J gene is TRBJ2-5, the V gene TRBV20-1; D is unresolved. The germline V gene has CDR1 DFQATT and CDR2 SNEGSKA (reference sequence). Trimming cost V 4 bases and J 4 bases, with 13 bases left between them. CDR3 size: 13 residues. CDR3 protein: CSATPFARETQYF. The CDR3 nucleotides read TGCAGTGCTACTCCCTTTGCTCGAGAGACCCAGTACTTC.

This clonotype came up a few times. The J gene is TRBJ2-7, the V gene TRBV4-1; tentatively, D is TRBD2 (7 bases). The CDR3 consists of 14 residues. In germline, CDR1 is MGHRA, CDR2 YSYEKL. V dropped 4 bases and J dropped 2 bases, with 12 bases sitting between them. The chain's CDR3 is CASSLGGAAYEQYF. The CDR3, as DNA: TGCGCCAGCAGCCTGGGGGGGGCGGCCTACGAGCAGTACTTC.

The V and J genes are TRBV29-1 and TRBJ1-1, with unresolved D. The CDR3 covers 16 residues. V shed 1 base and J shed 1 base, with 16 bases lying between them. Germline V lookup: CDR1 SQVTM, CDR2 ANQGSEA. The CDR3: CSVEVDGIWANTEAFF. The CDR3 DNA is TGCAGCGTTGAAGTCGACGGGATTTGGGCGAACACTGAAGCTTTCTTT. Drawing the rest from reference TRBV29-1 and TRBJ1-1, the complete variable domain is SAVISQKPSRDICQRGTSLTIQCQVDSQVTMMFWYRQQPGQSLTLIATANQGSEATYESGFVIDKFPISRPNLTFSTLTVSNMSPEDSSIYLCSVEVDGIWANTEAFFGQGTRLTVV.

This sequence joins TRBV4-3 and TRBJ2-7; D unclear. Germline CDR1 is LGHNA and CDR2 is YSLEER. There are 16 residues in the CDR3. The V end lost 1 base, the J end lost 2 bases, and 15 bases lay between the germline ends. The CDR3 coding sequence is TGCGCCAGCAGCCAAGCGGTATCCGGTACCGCCTACGAGCAGTACTTC. It codes for CASSQAVSGTAYEQYF.

This clonotype was observed many times. The chain uses TRBV5-5 and TRBJ2-7; 8 bases are a match to TRBD1. Trimming cost V 5 bases and J 3 bases; bases outside gene matches: 7. CDR3 length: 14 amino acids. The germline V gene has CDR1 SGHKS and CDR2 YYEKEE (reference sequence). CDR3 region: CASSHGTGGYEQYF. CDR3 DNA sequence: TGTGCCAGCAGTCACGGGACAGGAGGCTACGAGCAGTACTTC.

The gene calls are TRBV29-1 and TRBJ2-1, with 8 bases matching TRBD2. There are 13 residues in the CDR3. The V gene end was trimmed by 7 bases and the J gene end by 4 bases; junction bases not matched to a gene: 6. Germline CDR1 SQVTM, CDR2 ANQGSEA. CDR3 in DNA: TGCAGCGCTAGACTAGCGCTATACAATGAGCAGTTCTTC. Amino acids: CSARLALYNEQFF.

The table lists this clonotype with many counts. This chain links TRBV6-5 with TRBJ1-6; D is unresolved. Germline lookup yields CDR1 MNHEY and CDR2 SVGAGI. CDR3 length equals 15 residues. V lost 0 bases to trimming and J lost 13 bases, with 16 bases between them. CDR3 amino acids: CASSYSWQAERPLHF. The CDR3 DNA follows: TGTGCCAGCAGTTACTCGTGGCAGGCCGAGCGGCCCCTCCACTTT.

This clonotype showed up just a few times. V is TRBV2 and J is TRBJ1-1; D is undetermined. Germline lookup yields CDR1 SNHLY and CDR2 FYNNEI. This CDR3 is built from 14 residues. V was pared by 8 bases and J by 4 bases, with 17 bases between. CDR3 in amino acids: CASQPPKEGTEAFF. In DNA form, the CDR3 reads TGTGCCAGCCAACCCCCGAAGGAAGGCACTGAAGCTTTCTTT.